The T cell receptor beta chain under discussion was sequenced for a study of blood T cells in healthy people across ages. V shed 7 bases and J shed 4 bases, with 15 bases lying between them. Per germline, CDR1 MDHEN and CDR2 SYDVKM. CDR3 size: 14 residues. A sample-barcoded 5' primer and a J-beta primer mix were used in a second PCR of roughly 7 to 11 cycles. TCRdb itself ran the 5' RACE reads through MiXCR, one entry per CDR3 protein. The sample lists some 760,000 distinct CDR3 sequences; 25% were seen once. These data were likewise used in another study, on T cells of mothers and their children. That report notes: Donation involved three healthy Caucasian mothers and the six children that they had. Mothers gave over 8.5 million TCR beta CDR3 reads each, and children some 3 million each.

Sequencing used blood. The TCR sequence derives from a boy younger than 18 in good health. The chain carries TRBV28 and TRBJ2-3; D possibly uses TRBD1 or TRBD2 (6 bases each). CDR3: CASKGGGPPDTQYF. CDR3 nucleotide sequence: TGTGCCAGCAAGGGGGGAGGCCCCCCAGATACGCAGTATTTT.